What follows are 17 T cell receptor beta chains derived from one specimen sequenced in a study of radiation and T cells in renal cell carcinoma (dated by TCRdb to between 2020 and 2021). The library was generated by the immunoSEQ multiplex PCR assay. TCRdb stores this immuneACCESS table with in-frame sequences only. Part of the clones is absent; in the studies checked, under half of the shortfall reflects unresolved V genes, and no reason is known for the rest. The sample table contains approximately 150,000 clones; only one count was recorded for 83% of them. The top ten clones comprise 20% to 25% of the sample. The intended sense of this specimen's time point label: baseline pretreatment blood. The sample's treatment or condition label, decoded: 15 Gy SBRT to primary tumor, nephrectomy 4 weeks later. The source was blood, collected from a patient whose treatment included radiotherapy and nephrectomy. The receptor source for this set is a woman between 50 and 59 years old with renal cell carcinoma.

The genes are TRBV28 and TRBJ1-1; no reliable D call. Trimming left V 4 bases short and J 5 bases short, with 8 bases between. The CDR3 contains 12 residues. Germline lookup yields CDR1 MDHEN and CDR2 SYDVKM. CDR3 coding DNA: TGTGCCAGCAGTTACATGGGGACTGAAGCTTTCTTT. Translation gives CASSYMGTEAFF.

The V gene is TRBV20-1, the J gene TRBJ1-1; D is ambiguous. The CDR3 spans 10 residues. V was clipped by 3 bases and J by 7 bases, with 6 bases between them. CDR1 and CDR2 from the germline V gene are DFQATT and SNEGSKA (reference sequence). CDR3 nucleotide sequence: TGCAGTGCTAGCGATTATGAAGCTTTCTTT. Protein sequence: CSASDYEAFF.

V and J are TRBV5-6 and TRBJ2-2, with TRBD1 matching 8 bases. The CDR3 consists of 14 residues. The V gene's germline CDR1 is SGHDT and CDR2 YYEEEE. With 9 bases clipped from V and 3 bases from J, the junction kept 7 bases outside the gene matches. The CDR3 spells CATQTGVDTGELFF. The DNA for the CDR3 is TGTGCCACCCAGACAGGGGTGGACACCGGGGAGCTGTTTTTT.

The V gene is TRBV30, the J gene TRBJ1-4; 10 nucleotides match TRBD1. V lost 5 bases, J lost 8 bases, and 8 bases stayed unmatched. The CDR3 loop spans 14 amino acids. Germline-derived CDR1 and CDR2 are GTSNPN and SVGIG (reference sequence). CDR3 bases: TGTGCCTGGTGGGACAGGGGCCGAGAAGAAAAACTGTTTTTT. This codes for CAWWDRGREEKLFF.

The CDR3 sequence is CATSRDVQGLGNGYTF. The CDR3 nucleotides read TGTGCCACCAGCAGAGATGTACAGGGCTTAGGCAATGGCTACACCTTC. The rearrangement uses TRBV15 and TRBJ1-2, with D perhaps matching TRBD1 (6 bases). Trimming left V 0 bases short and J 6 bases short, with 17 bases between. Germline V gives CDR1 LNHNV, CDR2 YYDKDF (reference sequence). This CDR3 has 16 residues.

The CDR3 sequence: CASSPQAKNIQYF. In DNA form, the CDR3 reads TGTGCCAGCAGCCCCCAAGCCAAAAACATTCAGTACTTC. The gene calls are TRBV7-2 and TRBJ2-4; D gene unclear. The V and J ends lost 5 bases and 0 bases respectively, with 5 bases between them. Germline assignment: CDR1 SGHTA and CDR2 FQGNSA. This CDR3 has 13 residues.

This chain links TRBV6-6 with TRBJ1-4, with a tentative D call TRBD1 (5 bases). V lost 5 bases to trimming and J lost 7 bases, with 11 bases between them. The CDR3 covers 13 residues. Germline CDR1 reads MNHNY; CDR2 reads SVGAGI (reference sequence). The CDR3 reads CASSNQGGEKLFF. For the CDR3, the DNA is TGTGCCAGCAGTAATCAGGGAGGTGAAAAACTGTTTTTT.

This clone showed up just a few times. The chain couples TRBV30 to TRBJ1-3; D call uncertain. V lost 0 bases to trimming and J lost 4 bases, with 7 bases between them. This CDR3 region has 13 residues. Germline-derived CDR1 and CDR2 are GTSNPN and SVGIG (reference sequence). The CDR3 is CAWSVGLGNTIYF. Here the CDR3 DNA reads TGTGCCTGGAGTGTAGGATTGGGAAACACCATATATTTT.

This rearrangement joins TRBV25-1 to TRBJ1-6; 7 bases align to TRBD1. Germline assignment: CDR1 MGHDK and CDR2 SYGVNS. This CDR3 is built from 15 residues. V dropped 5 bases and J dropped 8; count of bases not matched to a gene: 9. CDR3 in amino acids: CASSNPGQGDSPLHF. CDR3 in DNA: TGTGCCAGCAGTAACCCCGGGCAGGGGGATTCACCCCTCCACTTT.

The V gene is TRBV9, the J gene TRBJ2-2, with 9 bases identical to TRBD1. The V segment lost 2 bases and the J segment 2 bases; nucleotides outside the gene matches: 4. The CDR3 is 16 amino acids. Germline V gene sequence: CDR1 SGDLS, CDR2 YYNGEE. In nucleotides, the CDR3 is TGTGCCAGCAGCGTGGGGACAGGGCTAAACACCGGGGAGCTGTTTTTT. It translates to CASSVGTGLNTGELFF.

This chain links TRBV7-2 with TRBJ1-5; TRBD1 agrees at 8 bases. Germline V gene lookup returns CDR1 SGHTA and CDR2 FQGNSA. Germline trimming cut 2 bases from V and 4 bases from J; bases unmatched to any gene: 13. CDR3 size: 18 residues. The CDR3, as DNA: TGTGCCAGCAGCTTAACCCACTCAGGGGGCGCATCAAATCAGCCCCAGCATTTT. Translating it yields CASSLTHSGGASNQPQHF.

The chain joins TRBV5-1 to TRBJ2-7, with 8 bases fitting TRBD1. Looked up from germline, CDR1 is SGHRS and CDR2 is YFSETQ. V shed 3 bases and J 6 bases; nucleotides not matched to a gene: 11. The CDR3 runs 15 residues. The CDR3 loop reads CASSSAWTGSGEQYF. The CDR3 DNA is TGCGCCAGCAGCTCCGCCTGGACAGGGTCTGGCGAGCAGTACTTC.

This rearrangement joins TRBV7-2 to TRBJ1-5, with D perhaps TRBD1 (5 bases). The CDR3 spans 16 residues. V lost 3 bases and J 5 bases, leaving 17 bases between the germline ends. Germline V gives CDR1 SGHTA, CDR2 FQGNSA. CDR3 DNA: TGTGCCAGCAGCTTTTTTGCGGGGCGACTGGATCAGCCCCAGCATTTT. Residues: CASSFFAGRLDQPQHF.

V is TRBV18 and J is TRBJ1-1; 9 nucleotides match TRBD1. In germline, CDR1 is KGHSH, CDR2 LQKENI. The junction had 8 bases not matched to a gene; V was cut back by 6 bases and J by 6 bases. The CDR3 consists of 14 residues. The DNA of the CDR3 is TGTGCCAGCTCGAGGGACAGGGTAGGGGCTGAAGCTTTCTTT. Its protein product is CASSRDRVGAEAFF.

The rearrangement uses TRBV10-3 and TRBJ2-5, with D uncertain. The V end was cut by 4 bases, the J end by 0 bases, with 6 bases between. Germline CDR1 ENHRY, CDR2 SYGVKD. CDR3 length: 13 residues. DNA for the CDR3: TGTGCCATCAGTGTTGGGCACCAAGAGACCCAGTACTTC. It yields the protein CAISVGHQETQYF.

The rearrangement uses TRBV7-2 and TRBJ1-3; TRBD1 matches at 8 bases. V was pared by 5 bases and J by 3 bases, with 9 bases of the junction left unmatched. This CDR3 is 16 amino acids long. CDR1 is SGHTA, CDR2 FQGNSA, per germline. CDR3 amino acids: CASSKAGTGVGNTIYF. The CDR3 DNA is TGTGCCAGCAGCAAGGCCGGGACAGGAGTTGGAAACACCATATATTTT.

J is TRBJ1-2 and V is TRBV6-5; possibly TRBD1 for D (5 bases). Between the trimmed V and J ends, which lost 7 bases and 6 bases, there was a span of 12 bases. Germline CDR1 MNHEY, CDR2 SVGAGI. This CDR3 is 12 amino acids long. CDR3 sequence: CASTQGLDGYTF. Written as DNA, the CDR3 is TGTGCCAGCACTCAGGGCCTCGATGGCTACACCTTC.